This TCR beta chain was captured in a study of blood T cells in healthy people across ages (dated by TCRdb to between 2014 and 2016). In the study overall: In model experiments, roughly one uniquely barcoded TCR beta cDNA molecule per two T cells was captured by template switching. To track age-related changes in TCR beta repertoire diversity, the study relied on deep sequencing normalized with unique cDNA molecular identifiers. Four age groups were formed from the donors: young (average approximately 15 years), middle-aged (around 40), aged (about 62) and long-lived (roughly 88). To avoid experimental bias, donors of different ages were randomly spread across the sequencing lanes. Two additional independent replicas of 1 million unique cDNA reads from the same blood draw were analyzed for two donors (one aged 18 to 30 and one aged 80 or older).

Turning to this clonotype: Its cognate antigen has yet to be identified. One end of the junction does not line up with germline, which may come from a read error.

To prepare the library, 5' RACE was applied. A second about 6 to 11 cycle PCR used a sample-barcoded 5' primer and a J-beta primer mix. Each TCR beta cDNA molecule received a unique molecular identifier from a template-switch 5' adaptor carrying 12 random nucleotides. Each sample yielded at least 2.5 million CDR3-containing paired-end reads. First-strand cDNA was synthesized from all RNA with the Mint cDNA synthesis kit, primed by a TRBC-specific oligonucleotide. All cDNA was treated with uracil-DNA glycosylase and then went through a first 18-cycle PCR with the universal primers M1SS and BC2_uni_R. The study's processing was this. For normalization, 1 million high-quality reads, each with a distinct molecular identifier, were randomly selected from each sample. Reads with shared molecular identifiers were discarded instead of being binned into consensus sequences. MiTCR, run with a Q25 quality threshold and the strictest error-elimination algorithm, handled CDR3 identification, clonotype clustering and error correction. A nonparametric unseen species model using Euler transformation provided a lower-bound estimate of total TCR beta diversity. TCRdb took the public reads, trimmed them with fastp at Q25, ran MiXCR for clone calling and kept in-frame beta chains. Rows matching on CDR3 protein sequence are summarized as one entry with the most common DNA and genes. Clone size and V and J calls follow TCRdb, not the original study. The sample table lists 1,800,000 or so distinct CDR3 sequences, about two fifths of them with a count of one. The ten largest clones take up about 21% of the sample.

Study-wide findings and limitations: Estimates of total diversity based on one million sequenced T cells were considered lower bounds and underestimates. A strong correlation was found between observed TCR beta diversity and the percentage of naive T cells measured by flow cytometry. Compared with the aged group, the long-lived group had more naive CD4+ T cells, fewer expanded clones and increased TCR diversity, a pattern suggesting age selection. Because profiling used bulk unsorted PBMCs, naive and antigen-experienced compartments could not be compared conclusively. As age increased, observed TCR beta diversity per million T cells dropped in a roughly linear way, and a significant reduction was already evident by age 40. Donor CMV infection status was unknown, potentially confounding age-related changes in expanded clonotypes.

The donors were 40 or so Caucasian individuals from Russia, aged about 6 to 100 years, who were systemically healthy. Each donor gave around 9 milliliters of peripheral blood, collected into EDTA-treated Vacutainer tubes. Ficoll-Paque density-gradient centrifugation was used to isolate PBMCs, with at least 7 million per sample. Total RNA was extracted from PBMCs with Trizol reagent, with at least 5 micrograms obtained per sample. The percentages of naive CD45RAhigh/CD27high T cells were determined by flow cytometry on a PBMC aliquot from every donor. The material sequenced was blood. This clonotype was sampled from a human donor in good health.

The nucleotide sequence reads as follows: TGTGCCACCAGTCCCGGGACAGGTTCTGGGGCCAACGTCCTGACTTTC. It codes for CATSPGTGSGANVLTF. The chain couples TRBV6-2 or TRBV6-3 to TRBJ2-6, with 8 bases in between that match TRBD1. The germline V gene gives CDR1 as MNHEY and CDR2 as SVGEGT. The CDR3, cysteine through phenylalanine, is 16 amino acids long. The sequence is cut down to CDR3 DNA, 48 bases in frame from base 1.